These 12 T cell receptor beta chains were all obtained from the same sample, sequenced in a study of PD-L1 blockade in urothelial cancer. Profiled with immunoSEQ multiplex PCR; TCRdb holds only in-frame clones, not every one. The table shows under 40,000 clones, with roughly 87% occurring only once. The sample here was PBMCs, taken around atezolizumab (anti-PD-L1) treatment. Every receptor here comes from a man aged 65 to 85 with urothelial cancer.

The chain combines TRBV18 with TRBJ2-3; 9 nucleotides agree with TRBD1. V shed 5 bases, J shed 2 bases, and the junction held 2 bases outside the gene matches. Germline CDR1 is KGHSH and CDR2 is LQKENI. The CDR3 covers 14 residues. CDR3 in DNA: TGTGCCAGCTCAAGGGACAGGGACACAGATACGCAGTATTTT. Amino acid sequence: CASSRDRDTDTQYF.

The J gene is TRBJ1-2, the V gene TRBV5-4; no definite D call. This CDR3 is built from 12 residues. Germline V gene data show CDR1 as SGHNT and CDR2 as YYREEE (reference sequence). V lost 5 bases and J lost 3, with 8 bases in between. CDR3 coding DNA: TGTGCCAGCAGTTCCGGGGACTATGGCTACACCTTC. It yields the protein CASSSGDYGYTF.

The rearrangement joins TRBV5-4 to TRBJ1-1, with 10 bases that match TRBD1. In germline, CDR1 is SGHNT, CDR2 YYREEE (reference sequence). This CDR3 region has 16 residues. The J segment lost 2 bases and the V segment lost 0 bases, leaving 4 bases of the junction unmatched. CDR3 amino acids: CASSLGTGGVNTEAFF. CDR3 nucleotides: TGTGCCAGCAGCTTGGGGACAGGGGGTGTCAACACTGAAGCTTTCTTT.

CDR3: CAINSPGTSGGAGEQFF. The CDR3 DNA reads as TGTGCCATCAATTCCCCCGGGACTAGCGGGGGGGCAGGTGAGCAGTTCTTC. V usage is TRBV10-3 and J usage is TRBJ2-1; the match to TRBD2 covers 16 bases. V shed 7 bases, J shed 9 bases, and the junction held 12 bases outside the gene matches. Germline-derived CDR1 and CDR2 are ENHRY and SYGVKD. This CDR3 is 17 amino acids long.

The chain couples TRBV5-8 to TRBJ1-4; 9 bases fit TRBD1. V was pared by 2 bases and J by 7 bases, with 6 bases of the junction left unmatched. CDR1 and CDR2 (germline): SGHTS, YDEGEE. The CDR3 extends over 15 amino acids. The CDR3 nucleotides read TGTGCCAGCAGCTTACAGGGGGCGCGGAGTGAAAAACTGTTTTTT. Protein product: CASSLQGARSEKLFF.

In this sample, this clone turned up once. CDR3 residues: CAWSGTANYGYTF. DNA for the CDR3: TGTGCCTGGAGTGGAACAGCAAACTATGGCTACACCTTC. The V and J genes are TRBV30 and TRBJ1-2; D unclear. The CDR3 consists of 13 residues. V was pared by 1 base and J by 2 bases, with 8 bases between. The germline gives CDR1 GTSNPN, CDR2 SVGIG (reference sequence). The variable domain in full, with the rest retrieved from reference TRBV30 and TRBJ1-2, is SQTIHQWPATLVQPVGSPLSLECTVEGTSNPNLYWYRQAAGRGLQLLFYSVGIGQISSEVPQNLSASRPQDRQFILSSKKLLLSDSGFYLCAWSGTANYGYTFGSGTRLTVV.

CDR3 region: CASSLPTGANTGELFF. Here the CDR3 DNA reads TGCGCCAGCAGCCTACCGACAGGAGCTAACACCGGGGAGCTGTTTTTT. This chain uses TRBV5-1 with TRBJ2-2, with D possibly being TRBD1 (6 bases). CDR3 length: 16 amino acids. Germline CDR1 reads SGHRS; CDR2 reads YFSETQ. The V gene lost 4 bases and the J gene lost 2 bases, with 15 bases spanning the gap.

The chain combines TRBV10-3 with TRBJ2-7; TRBD2 aligns across 8 bases. The CDR3 runs to 15 residues. CDR1 and CDR2 (germline): ENHRY, SYGVKD. V shed 4 bases and J 6 bases; nucleotides not matched to a gene: 11. CDR3 in amino acids: CAISVASGSRLEQYF. Here the CDR3 DNA reads TGTGCCATCAGTGTCGCCAGCGGGAGCCGACTCGAGCAGTACTTC.

The chain uses TRBV20-1 and TRBJ1-2; D is perhaps TRBD1 (5 bases). The CDR3 spans 11 residues. V lost 6 bases and J 7 bases, leaving 12 bases between the germline ends. Germline CDR1 DFQATT, CDR2 SNEGSKA (reference sequence). The CDR3 nucleotides are TGCAGTGCCCCCTTTGGGGCTGGCTACACCTTC. Translated: CSAPFGAGYTF.

This chain connects TRBV10-3 to TRBJ1-3, with D possibly being TRBD1 (6 bases). V lost 7 bases to trimming and J lost 0 bases, with 16 bases between them. Germline CDR1 and CDR2: ENHRY and SYGVKD. This CDR3 has 16 residues. The CDR3 sequence is CAINPQGLDSGNTIYF. CDR3 DNA sequence: TGTGCCATCAATCCACAGGGCCTCGACTCTGGAAACACCATATATTTT.

In its sample, this clone was seen once. V gene TRBV6-5 combines with J gene TRBJ2-7; 10 positions match TRBD1. In germline, CDR1 is MNHEY, CDR2 SVGAGI. The CDR3 contains 16 residues. Trimming at V came to 0 bases and at J to 6 bases, leaving 8 bases not matched to a gene. CDR3 nucleotide sequence: TGTGCCAGCAGTTACTCGGGACAGGGGATAGAGGGCGAGCAGTACTTC. Its translation: CASSYSGQGIEGEQYF.

The count of this clone is one. The chain joins TRBV2 to TRBJ2-7, with TRBD1 identical over 11 bases. Germline V CDR1 and CDR2: SNHLY, FYNNEI. The junction had 15 bases not matched to a gene; V was cut back by 6 bases and J by 5 bases. The CDR3 contains 17 residues. CDR3 nucleotides: TGTGCCAGCAGCGCGGCTCCCGGACAGGGGGCGATCCACGAGCAGTACTTC. Its protein is CASSAAPGQGAIHEQYF.